Following are 14 T cell receptor beta chains from one sample sequenced in a study of CD8 T cells in Susac syndrome. RNA, at about 0.45 to 1 ug, was reverse transcribed with random hexamers. TCRdb independently ran MiXCR on the immunoSEQ multiplex PCR reads; one entry per CDR3 protein. This table has approximately 120,000 distinct CDR3 sequences, about 96% appearing once. Specimen: CD4+ T cells from PBMCs. The receptors stem from a human donor in good health.

The CDR3 region is CSVEGQGETYEQYF. The CDR3 region has the DNA TGCAGCGTTGAGGGACAGGGGGAAACCTACGAGCAGTACTTC. J is TRBJ2-7 and V is TRBV29-1; 11 bases are shared with TRBD1. Looked up from germline, CDR1 is SQVTM and CDR2 is ANQGSEA. Germline trimming cut 3 bases from V and 2 bases from J; bases unmatched to any gene: 3. CDR3 size: 14 residues.

The genes are TRBV11-1 and TRBJ2-2, with D tentatively TRBD1 (6 bases). Germline V CDR1 and CDR2: SGHAT, FQDESV (reference sequence). Trimming left V 5 bases short and J 4 bases short, with 14 bases between. This CDR3 has 15 amino acids. Here the CDR3 DNA reads TGTGCCAGCAGCCTACCCCAGGGGAGCACCGGGGAGCTGTTTTTT. The encoded protein is CASSLPQGSTGELFF.

This chain links TRBV28 with TRBJ2-7; 8 bases are a match to TRBD1. In germline, CDR1 is MDHEN, CDR2 SYDVKM. V lost 4 bases to trimming and J lost 2 bases; unmatched junction nucleotides: 16. The CDR3 consists of 18 residues. As DNA, the CDR3 is TGTGCCAGCAGTTCGGGAAGTATAGCGGACAGGGTCCCCTACGAGCAGTACTTC. It specifies CASSSGSIADRVPYEQYF.

As to this clonotype: The junction departs from germline at one end; a sequencing error may be responsible. The genes are TRBV20-1 and TRBJ2-7, with D perhaps TRBD1 or TRBD2 (5 bases each). CDR3 length: 14 amino acids. Per germline, CDR1 DFQATT and CDR2 SNEGSKA (reference sequence). The CDR3 nucleotides are TGCAGTGCTAGGGGGACCACGAATTACTACCAGCAGTACTTC. This codes for CSARGTTNYYQQYF.

The chain is built from TRBV7-8 and TRBJ2-1, with D possibly being TRBD1 (6 bases). This CDR3 is 16 amino acids long. Trimming shortened V by 1 base and J by 2 bases, and 12 bases separated the two germline ends. From germline, CDR1 is SGHVS and CDR2 FQNEAQ. CDR3: CASSLVRQATYNEQFF. CDR3 sequence (DNA): TGTGCCAGCAGCTTAGTCCGACAGGCCACCTACAATGAGCAGTTCTTC.

This sequence joins TRBV7-9 and TRBJ2-7, with TRBD2 matching 9 bases. V was pared by 2 bases and J by 2 bases, with 7 bases of the junction left unmatched. Germline V gene lookup returns CDR1 SEHNR and CDR2 FQNEAQ (reference sequence). The length of the CDR3 is 16 residues. The CDR3 protein is CASSLSRASGTYEQYF. The CDR3 bases are TGTGCCAGCAGCTTAAGTCGGGCTAGCGGGACCTACGAGCAGTACTTC.

The gene calls are TRBV3-1 and TRBJ1-2; D is uncertain. The CDR3 contains 13 residues. Germline V CDR1 and CDR2: LGHDT, YNNKEL (reference sequence). The V and J ends lost 6 bases and 1 base respectively, with 9 bases between them. The CDR3: CASSQDVNYGYTF. CDR3 in DNA: TGTGCCAGCAGTCAGGACGTTAACTATGGCTACACCTTC. Combining the CDR3 with reference TRBV3-1 and TRBJ1-2 gives the whole variable domain DTAVSQTPKYLVTQMGNDKSIKCEQNLGHDTMYWYKQDSKKFLKIMFSYNNKELIINETVPNRFSPKSPDKAHLNLHINSLELGDSAVYFCASSQDVNYGYTFGSGTRLTVV.

The chain has TRBV10-3 and TRBJ2-1; TRBD2 matches at 7 bases. This CDR3 region has 13 residues. J gave up 8 bases and V 5 bases, and 6 bases lay outside the gene matches. From germline, CDR1 is ENHRY and CDR2 SYGVKD. CDR3 nucleotide sequence: TGTGCCATCAGTCCCGGGGGGACGGATGAGCAGTTCTTC. Its protein product is CAISPGGTDEQFF.

The J gene is TRBJ1-4, the V gene TRBV11-3; a weak D match, TRBD1 (5 bases). V was cut by 5 bases and J by 4 bases, with 8 bases left in between. This CDR3 has 13 amino acids. Germline V CDR1 and CDR2: SGHNT, YENEEA. CDR3 DNA sequence: TGTGCCAGCAGCGACAGATTTAATGAAAAACTGTTTTTT. Amino acid sequence: CASSDRFNEKLFF.

V and J are TRBV6-2 or TRBV6-3 and TRBJ2-4, with 9 nucleotides matching TRBD2. Per the germline V gene, CDR1 is MNHEY and CDR2 is SVGEGT. J lost 5 bases, V lost 5 bases, and 4 bases had no gene match. The length of the CDR3 is 14 residues. The chain's CDR3 is CASSRGRAQNIQYF. The CDR3 DNA reads as TGTGCCAGCAGTCGCGGGAGGGCCCAAAACATTCAGTACTTC.

The chain is built from TRBV29-1 and TRBJ2-3; D gene ambiguous. CDR1 SQVTM and CDR2 ANQGSEA come from the germline V gene. This CDR3 region has 12 residues. Trimming stripped 7 bases from V and 5 bases from J, with 13 bases between. DNA of the CDR3: TGCAGCGGGATGGCTTCCCTAGATACGCAGTATTTT. Its protein is CSGMASLDTQYF.

This sequence joins TRBV18 and TRBJ1-1; 8 bases are shared with TRBD1. Germline V gives CDR1 KGHSH, CDR2 LQKENI. This CDR3 has 13 amino acids. The V and J ends lost 5 bases and 5 bases, in that order; junction bases with no gene match: 4. As DNA, the CDR3 is TGTGCCAGCTCATCCACAGGGGGGACTGAAGCTTTCTTT. It translates to CASSSTGGTEAFF.

This clonotype was seen only a few times. The CDR3 nucleotides are TGTGCCAGCAGCCAGGGGAGAGGCACAGATACGCAGTATTTT. It encodes CASSQGRGTDTQYF. The chain employs TRBV7-2 and TRBJ2-3; TRBD1 is a possible D gene (6 bases). Trimming pared 5 bases from V and 1 base from J, leaving 10 bases between. CDR3 size: 14 residues. The V gene's germline CDR1 is SGHTA and CDR2 FQGNSA.

The chain uses TRBV5-1 and TRBJ2-2; 7 bases are a match to TRBD1. Germline loops: CDR1 SGHRS, CDR2 YFSETQ. This CDR3 comprises 16 residues. Trimming removed 0 bases from V and 3 bases from J; junction bases left unmatched: 5. The CDR3 DNA reads TGCGCCAGCAGCTTGGTAGGGGGCAAGGACACCGGGGAGCTGTTTTTT. Translation: CASSLVGGKDTGELFF.